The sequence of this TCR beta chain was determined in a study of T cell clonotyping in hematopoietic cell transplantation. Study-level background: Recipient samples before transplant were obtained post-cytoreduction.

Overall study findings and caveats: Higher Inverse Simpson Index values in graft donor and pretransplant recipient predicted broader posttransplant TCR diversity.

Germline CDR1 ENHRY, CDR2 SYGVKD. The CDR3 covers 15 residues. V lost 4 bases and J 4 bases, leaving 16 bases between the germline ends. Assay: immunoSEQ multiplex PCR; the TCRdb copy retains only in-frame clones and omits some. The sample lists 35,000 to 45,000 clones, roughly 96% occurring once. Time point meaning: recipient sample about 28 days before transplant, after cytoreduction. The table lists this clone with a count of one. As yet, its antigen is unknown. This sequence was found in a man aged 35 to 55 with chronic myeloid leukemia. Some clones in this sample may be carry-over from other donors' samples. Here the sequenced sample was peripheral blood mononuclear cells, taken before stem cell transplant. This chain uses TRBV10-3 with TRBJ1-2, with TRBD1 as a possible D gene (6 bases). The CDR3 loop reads CAISGPPGGGYGYTF. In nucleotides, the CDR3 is TGTGCCATCAGTGGACCCCCCGGAGGGGGCTATGGCTACACCTTC.